The table lists the clone carrying this T cell receptor beta chain with a count of one. Its antigen is not identified. From RNA transcripts, TCR beta CDR3 regions were amplified. TCR CDR3 underwent first-round RT-PCR with the HTBI primer set. In TCRdb, the multiplex PCR reads were re-called with MiXCR into one record per CDR3 protein. Of more than 500,000 distinct CDR3 sequences in the sample, 46% were seen once. These data originate in a study of T cells in Graves' hyperthyroidism and ophthalmopathy. Study-wide results and caveats: The model made its ophthalmopathy prediction, and onset followed a median approximately 6 months later. Most thyroid clonotypes expanded above 0.001 appeared in blood too. Ophthalmopathy could be told apart from stable hyperthyroidism with a 13 V-J model.

Exclusion of a patient resulted from uncontrolled infection, other autoimmune disease, pregnancy or lactation. The CDR3 totals 13 residues. The germline V gene encodes CDR1 ENHRY and CDR2 SYGVKD. V was trimmed by 4 bases and J by 4 bases, leaving 10 bases between them. V usage is TRBV10-3 and J usage is TRBJ2-5; D gene uncertain. The source is an adult woman with Graves' disease, either hyperthyroidism or ophthalmopathy (not recorded which). The sample was peripheral blood or thyroid tissue (not recorded which). The CDR3 region is CAISVDLLETQYF. For the CDR3, the DNA is TGTGCCATCAGTGTAGACTTACTAGAGACCCAGTACTTC.